In this sample, the clone carrying this TCR beta chain turned up many times. These data belong to a study of T cells after yellow fever vaccination. A single record per CDR3 protein comes from TCRdb applying MiXCR to the 5' RACE reads. The sample holds about 160,000 distinct CDR3 sequences, 6.5% to 8.5% seen once. Trimming removed 7 bases from V and 5 bases from J, with 14 bases in between. The germline gives CDR1 WSHSY, CDR2 SAAADI. This CDR3 has 13 amino acids. This specimen was CD4+ T cells sorted from PBMCs, taken 5 to 6 days after the first yellow fever vaccination. The chain employs TRBV10-2 and TRBJ2-5; TRBD1 is a possible D gene (6 bases). The sequence derives from a man between 18 and 29 years old who received the YFV17D yellow fever vaccine. The CDR3 protein is CASTSQGFETQYF. The CDR3, as DNA: TGCGCCAGCACCTCACAGGGTTTCGAGACCCAGTACTTC.